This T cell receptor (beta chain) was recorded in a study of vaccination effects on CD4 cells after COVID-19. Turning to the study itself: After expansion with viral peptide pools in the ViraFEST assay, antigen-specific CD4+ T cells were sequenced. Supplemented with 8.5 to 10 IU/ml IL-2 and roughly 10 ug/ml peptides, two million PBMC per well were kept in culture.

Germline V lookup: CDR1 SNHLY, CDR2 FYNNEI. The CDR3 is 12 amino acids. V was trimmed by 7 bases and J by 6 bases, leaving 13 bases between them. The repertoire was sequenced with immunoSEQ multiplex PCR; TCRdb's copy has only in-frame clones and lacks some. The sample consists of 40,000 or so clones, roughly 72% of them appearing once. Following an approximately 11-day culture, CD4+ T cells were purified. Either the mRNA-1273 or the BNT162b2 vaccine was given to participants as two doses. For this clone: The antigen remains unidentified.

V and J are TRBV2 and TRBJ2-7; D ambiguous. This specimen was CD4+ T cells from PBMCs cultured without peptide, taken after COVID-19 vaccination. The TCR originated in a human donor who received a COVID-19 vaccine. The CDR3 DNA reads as TGTGCCAGCACCCCTCGCCCTCTCGAGCAGTACTTC. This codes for CASTPRPLEQYF.